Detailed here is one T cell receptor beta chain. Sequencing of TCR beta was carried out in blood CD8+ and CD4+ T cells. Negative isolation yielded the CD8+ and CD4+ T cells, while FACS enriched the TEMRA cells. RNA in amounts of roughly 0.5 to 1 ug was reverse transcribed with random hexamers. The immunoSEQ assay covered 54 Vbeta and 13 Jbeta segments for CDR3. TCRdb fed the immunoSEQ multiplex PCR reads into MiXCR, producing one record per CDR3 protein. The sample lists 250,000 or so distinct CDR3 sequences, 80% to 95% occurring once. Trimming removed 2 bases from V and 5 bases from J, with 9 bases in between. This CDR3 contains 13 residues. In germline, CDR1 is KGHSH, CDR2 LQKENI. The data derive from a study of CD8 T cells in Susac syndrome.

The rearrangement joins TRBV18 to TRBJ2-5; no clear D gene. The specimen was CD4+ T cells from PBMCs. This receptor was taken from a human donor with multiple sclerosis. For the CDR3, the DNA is TGTGCCAGCTCACCAGCCCAAGCGGAGACCCAGTACTTC. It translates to CASSPAQAETQYF.